This is a list of T cell receptor beta chains from one sample in a study of blood T cell repertoires in COVID-19. Assay used: immunoSEQ multiplex PCR; TCRdb lists only in-frame clones, some missing. The repertoire holds 150,000 to 200,000 clones, with under 80% as singletons. Sequences were obtained from PBMCs or T cells enriched from blood (not recorded which). These receptor sequences come from a woman aged 45-60 years with acute COVID-19. The CDR3 runs from the conserved cysteine through the conserved F or W. D genes are given only for firm matches. Not all rows give a size; the values are once, few, many and, for expanded clones, a class.

V gene	J gene	clone size	D gene	CDR3 DNA	CDR3 protein
TRBV6-4	TRBJ1-1	.	.	TGTGCCAGCAGGGGGGACACAGCTGAAGCTTTCTTT	CASRGDTAEAFF
TRBV7-2	TRBJ1-5	.	.	TGTGCCAGCAGCTCAAGACAGGACAATCAGCCCCAGCATTTT	CASSSRQDNQPQHF
TRBV7-9	TRBJ1-2	.	.	TGTGCCAGCTCGGCGGCGGAGGGGTATGGCTACACCTTC	CASSAAEGYGYTF
TRBV5-8	TRBJ2-3	few	TRBD2	TGTGCCAGCAGCCCCGGGACTAGCGGGGGGTCTAGCACAGATACGCAGTATTTT	CASSPGTSGGSSTDTQYF
TRBV7-6	TRBJ1-1	few	TRBD1	TGTGCCAGCAGCTACCGGGACAGGGGGGGTGAAGCTTTCTTT	CASSYRDRGGEAFF
TRBV5-1	TRBJ2-2	.	.	TGCGCCAGTAGGAGGGCGGACTCGAACACCGGGGAGCTGTTTTTT	CASRRADSNTGELFF
TRBV19	TRBJ1-2	few	TRBD1	TGTGCCAGTAGTTTCGACAGGGATAACTATGGCTACACCTTC	CASSFDRDNYGYTF
TRBV2	TRBJ1-4	.	TRBD1	TGTGCCAGCAGGGGGGACAGGGCCGTTGAAAAACTGTTTTTT	CASRGDRAVEKLFF
TRBV3-1/TRBV3-2	TRBJ1-2	.	.	TGTGCCAGCCGTGGGGCAGGAAACTATGGCTACACCTTC	CASRGAGNYGYTF
TRBV3-1/TRBV3-2	TRBJ2-5	.	.	TGTGCCAGCAGCCAAGAGAGGAGCTCCGGGGAGACCCAGTACTTC	CASSQERSSGETQYF